This T cell receptor beta chain was sequenced in a study of Graves' ophthalmopathy and Graves' hyperthyroidism. Study-level background: Before any treatment was given, at initial diagnosis, peripheral blood was collected. Study-wide results and caveats: Blood samples also showed most expanded thyroid clonotypes exceeding 0.001 frequency.

V gave up 6 bases and J gave up 2 bases, with 11 bases separating them. There are 13 residues in the CDR3. The V gene's germline CDR1 is MNHEY and CDR2 SVGAGI. Moderate-to-severe activity, CAS ≥3, NOSPECS ≥4 and duration under 3 months were recorded for donors with ophthalmopathy. PBMCs were density-gradient isolated from roughly 10 ml fresh blood. Amplified TCR beta CDR3 regions were obtained using RNA transcripts as template. A first-round RT-PCR used HTBI primers, followed by a second-round multiplex PCR. TCRdb passed the multiplex PCR reads through MiXCR, listing each CDR3 protein once. Of about 640,000 distinct CDR3 sequences in the sample, about 38% were seen once. Turning to this clonotype: The antigen is not known.

The chain joins TRBV6-5 to TRBJ2-7; D gene unclear. The clonotype originates from an adult man with Graves' ophthalmopathy. The sequenced sample consisted of peripheral blood. The CDR3: CASSRGYAYEQYF. CDR3 in DNA: TGTGCCAGCAGCAGAGGATATGCCTACGAGCAGTACTTC.